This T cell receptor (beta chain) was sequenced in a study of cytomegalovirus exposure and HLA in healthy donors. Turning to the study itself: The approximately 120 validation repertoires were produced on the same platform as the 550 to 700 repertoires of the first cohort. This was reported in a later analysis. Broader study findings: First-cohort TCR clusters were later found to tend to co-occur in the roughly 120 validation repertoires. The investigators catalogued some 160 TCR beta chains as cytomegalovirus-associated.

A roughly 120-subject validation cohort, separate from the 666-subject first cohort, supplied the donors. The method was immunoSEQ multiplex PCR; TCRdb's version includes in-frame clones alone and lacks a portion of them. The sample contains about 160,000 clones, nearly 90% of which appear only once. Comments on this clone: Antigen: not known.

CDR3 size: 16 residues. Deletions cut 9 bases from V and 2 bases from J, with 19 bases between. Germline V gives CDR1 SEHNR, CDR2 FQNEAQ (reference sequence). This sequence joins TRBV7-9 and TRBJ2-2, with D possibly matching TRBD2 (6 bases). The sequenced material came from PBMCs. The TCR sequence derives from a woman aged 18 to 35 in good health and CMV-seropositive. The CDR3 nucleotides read TGTGCCAGATGGAGGGACGCTTGGGAAAACACCGGGGAGCTGTTTTTT. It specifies CARWRDAWENTGELFF.